The 23 T cell receptor beta chains below come from one sample, sequenced in a study of blood T cells in healthy people across ages. Through a sample-barcoded 5' primer and a J-beta primer mix, a second PCR was run for roughly 7 to 12 cycles. MiXCR, applied by TCRdb to the 5' RACE reads, yields one record per CDR3 protein. The sample shows approximately 770,000 distinct CDR3 sequences, 58% of them seen only once. Sequencing was carried out using blood. These receptors all stem from a man younger than 40 in good health.

The chain links TRBV9 to TRBJ1-1, with a tentative D call TRBD1 (6 bases). The V and J ends lost 0 bases and 5 bases respectively, with 14 bases between them. Germline CDR1 SGDLS, CDR2 YYNGEE. The CDR3 has 15 residues. DNA for the CDR3: TGTGCCAGCAGCGTAGGTACAGGGTTCAGAACTGAAGCTTTCTTT. It specifies CASSVGTGFRTEAFF.

V gene TRBV7-2 combines with J gene TRBJ2-3, with D perhaps matching TRBD2 (7 bases). The CDR3 totals 18 residues. CDR1 is SGHTA and CDR2 is FQGNSA in the germline V gene. V was cut by 4 bases and J by 4 bases, with 24 bases left in between. CDR3 amino acids: CASSSTRGGFLLADTQYF. The DNA of the CDR3 is TGTGCCAGCAGCTCAACACGCGGGGGCTTCCTTTTAGCAGATACGCAGTATTTT.

V and J are TRBV28 and TRBJ1-2, with D possibly TRBD1 on 5 matching bases. The germline gives CDR1 MDHEN, CDR2 SYDVKM. This CDR3 has 17 residues. V lost 3 bases and J lost 6, with 23 bases in between. The CDR3 here is CASSFHLEGRNTDGYTF. DNA of the CDR3: TGTGCCAGCAGTTTCCATCTTGAGGGGAGAAATACTGATGGCTACACCTTC.

The rearrangement links TRBV12-3 or TRBV12-4 to TRBJ2-7, with 9 positions matching TRBD2. The V segment lost 2 bases and the J segment 5 bases; nucleotides outside the gene matches: 4. This CDR3 is built from 14 residues. The CDR3 region is CASSLRGLAHEQYF. The DNA for the CDR3 is TGTGCCAGCAGTTTAAGGGGACTAGCCCACGAGCAGTACTTC.

This sequence joins TRBV7-2 and TRBJ1-2; no definite D call. This CDR3 is 14 amino acids long. V lost 5 bases to trimming and J lost 7 bases, with 17 bases between them. From germline, CDR1 is SGHTA and CDR2 FQGNSA. This CDR3 is CASSTLVILGGYTF. CDR3 in DNA: TGTGCCAGCAGCACACTCGTAATTTTGGGTGGCTACACCTTC.

This clonotype was observed once. An end of the junction does not agree with germline; a read error may underlie this. V and J are TRBV20-1 and TRBJ1-1; TRBD1 aligns across 10 bases. Germline lookup yields CDR1 DFQATT and CDR2 SNEGSKA (reference sequence). This CDR3 region has 15 residues. The CDR3 loop reads CSTRDPGQGNSEAFF. DNA of the CDR3: TGCAGTACTAGAGATCCGGGACAGGGGAACTCTGAAGCTTTCTTT.

V is TRBV6-2 or TRBV6-3 and J is TRBJ1-2; D is undetermined. V was trimmed by 0 bases and J by 5 bases, leaving 7 bases between them. The CDR3 loop spans 13 amino acids. CDR1 and CDR2 from the germline V gene are MNHEY and SVGEGT. CDR3 amino acids: CASSYSEQYGYTF. In nucleotides, the CDR3 is TGTGCCAGCAGTTACTCGGAACAATATGGCTACACCTTC.

This clonotype has more than one count but fewer than ten. The genes are TRBV29-1 and TRBJ1-2, with a possible D match to TRBD1 (5 bases). The CDR3 loop spans 14 amino acids. Germline CDR1 and CDR2: SQVTM and ANQGSEA. The germline V and J ends were trimmed by 2 bases and 4 bases, with 14 bases remaining between them. CDR3 protein: CSVEQGALGYGYTF. As DNA, the CDR3 is TGCAGCGTTGAACAGGGAGCTCTGGGCTATGGCTACACCTTC. Drawing the rest from reference TRBV29-1 and TRBJ1-2, the complete variable domain is SAVISQKPSRDICQRGTSLTIQCQVDSQVTMMFWYRQQPGQSLTLIATANQGSEATYESGFVIDKFPISRPNLTFSTLTVSNMSPEDSSIYLCSVEQGALGYGYTFGSGTRLTVV.

CDR3 residues: CASSLERDTRAIQYF. The DNA of the CDR3 is TGTGCCAGCAGCTTAGAACGGGACACCCGAGCCATTCAGTACTTC. The chain employs TRBV7-8 and TRBJ2-4; tentative D call: TRBD1 (6 bases). Germline-derived CDR1 and CDR2 are SGHVS and FQNEAQ. V lost 1 base to trimming and J lost 9 bases, with 16 bases between them. The CDR3 has 15 amino acids.

This clonotype has a handful of counts. The rearrangement uses TRBV10-3 and TRBJ2-7; perhaps TRBD2 as D (6 bases). Germline values: CDR1 ENHRY, CDR2 SYGVKD. The CDR3 has 15 residues. V dropped 4 bases and J dropped 0 bases, with 13 bases sitting between them. CDR3 DNA: TGTGCCATCAGTGCCCTTGGGGGGAGCTCCTACGAGCAGTACTTC. It codes for CAISALGGSSYEQYF.

CDR3 in DNA: TGTGCCAGCAGTTTATCGGCAGCGGGTTTCTACGAGCAGTACTTC. Its translation: CASSLSAAGFYEQYF. V gene TRBV27 combines with J gene TRBJ2-5; perhaps TRBD2 as D (6 bases). The DNA end is more similar to TRBJ2-7, so the J call may be wrong. Looked up from germline, CDR1 is MNHEY and CDR2 is SMNVEV (reference sequence). This CDR3 region has 15 residues.

The chain links TRBV2 to TRBJ2-1; TRBD2 agrees at 11 bases. Germline-derived CDR1 and CDR2 are SNHLY and FYNNEI. Trimming at V came to 4 bases and at J to 8 bases, leaving 10 bases not matched to a gene. This CDR3 contains 16 residues. For the CDR3, the DNA is TGTGCCAGCAGTGCTGGGGTGGTAGCGGGGGGGGATGAGCAGTTCTTC. Translating it yields CASSAGVVAGGDEQFF.

This sequence joins TRBV6-1 and TRBJ2-1, with TRBD2 matching 12 bases. The CDR3 is made up of 16 amino acids. The J segment lost 4 bases and the V segment lost 4 bases, leaving 5 bases of the junction unmatched. Germline-derived CDR1 and CDR2 are MNHNS and SASEGT. CDR3 protein: CASSGWTSGIYNEQFF. The CDR3 coding sequence is TGTGCCAGCAGTGGGTGGACTAGCGGGATTTACAATGAGCAGTTCTTC.

The sample holds a few counts of this clonotype. The chain combines TRBV27 with TRBJ1-5; tentative D call: TRBD1 (5 bases). Germline V CDR1 and CDR2: MNHEY, SMNVEV (reference sequence). V lost 6 bases and J 1 base, leaving 10 bases between the germline ends. CDR3 length: 14 amino acids. CDR3 amino acids: CASRIQGSNQPQHF. The CDR3 coding sequence is TGTGCCAGCAGAATCCAGGGAAGCAATCAGCCCCAGCATTTT.

The rearrangement joins TRBV5-1 to TRBJ2-3; the D gene is possibly TRBD1 (5 bases). Per germline, CDR1 SGHRS and CDR2 YFSETQ. This CDR3 spans 13 amino acids. Trimming stripped 9 bases from V and 4 bases from J, with 15 bases between. CDR3 sequence: CATQAGIADTQYF. DNA of the CDR3: TGCGCCACCCAGGCAGGGATCGCAGATACGCAGTATTTT.

The V call is TRBV12-3 or TRBV12-4, the J call TRBJ2-7, with D possibly matching TRBD2 (6 bases). The CDR3 covers 13 residues. The V end was cut by 1 base, the J end by 7 bases, with 11 bases between. For the CDR3, the DNA is TGTGCCAGCAGTTTAGGACTAGTTTCGGAGCAGTACTTC. It codes for CASSLGLVSEQYF.

The chain has TRBV4-2 and TRBJ2-7; D gene uncertain. Germline V CDR1 and CDR2: LGHNA, YNFKEQ. CDR3 length equals 16 residues. Trimming took off 0 bases at V and 3 bases at J, with 15 bases between the two ends. The DNA of the CDR3 is TGTGCCAGCAGCCAAGAGGGCTCGGAACATTACTACGAGCAGTACTTC. Encoded protein: CASSQEGSEHYYEQYF.

The J gene is TRBJ2-1, the V gene TRBV6-5, with 7 bases fitting TRBD1. The CDR3 sequence is 15 residues long. With 4 bases clipped from V and 8 bases from J, the junction kept 11 bases outside the gene matches. Germline lookup yields CDR1 MNHEY and CDR2 SVGAGI. CDR3: CASSSTGAFGDEQFF. CDR3 nucleotide sequence: TGTGCCAGCAGTTCCACAGGGGCTTTTGGCGATGAGCAGTTCTTC.

This clonotype was counted a few times. The chain employs TRBV11-2 and TRBJ1-2; perhaps TRBD1 as D (6 bases). The CDR3 contains 14 residues. Germline assignment: CDR1 SGHAT and CDR2 FQNNGV. The germline V and J ends were trimmed by 3 bases and 2 bases, with 10 bases remaining between them. The CDR3 DNA follows: TGTGCCAGCAGCTTGGGACACCAAAACTATGGCTACACCTTC. It yields the protein CASSLGHQNYGYTF.

This chain uses TRBV20-1 with TRBJ2-2; TRBD1 might be the D (6 bases). V shed 0 bases and J shed 2 bases, with 7 bases lying between them. Germline V gene lookup returns CDR1 DFQATT and CDR2 SNEGSKA (reference sequence). CDR3 length: 14 amino acids. The CDR3 spells CSAREGTNTGELFF. In DNA form, the CDR3 reads TGCAGTGCTAGAGAGGGGACAAACACCGGGGAGCTGTTTTTT.

This chain connects TRBV4-3 to TRBJ2-1; D remains unclear. Germline V gives CDR1 LGHNA, CDR2 YSLEER. The ends were cut back, 5 bases at V and 0 bases at J, with 11 bases in the middle. The CDR3 sequence is 15 residues long. The CDR3 here is CASSGFADSYNEQFF. For the CDR3, the DNA is TGCGCCAGCAGCGGGTTTGCGGACTCCTACAATGAGCAGTTCTTC.

This clonotype was picked up a small number of times. The genes are TRBV20-1 and TRBJ2-1; D gene ambiguous. Germline CDR1 DFQATT, CDR2 SNEGSKA (reference sequence). The CDR3 has 11 residues. V was trimmed by 6 bases and J by 8 bases, leaving 11 bases between them. The CDR3 is CSAGPSYEQFF. For the CDR3, the DNA is TGCAGTGCCGGCCCCTCATATGAGCAGTTCTTC.

The V gene is TRBV20-1, the J gene TRBJ2-3; no firm D call. The germline V gene encodes CDR1 DFQATT and CDR2 SNEGSKA (reference sequence). V was cut by 6 bases and J by 4 bases, with 14 bases left in between. This CDR3 is 13 amino acids long. CDR3 DNA: TGCAGTGCCCCGGATATTCCCCCAGATACGCAGTATTTT. Residues: CSAPDIPPDTQYF.